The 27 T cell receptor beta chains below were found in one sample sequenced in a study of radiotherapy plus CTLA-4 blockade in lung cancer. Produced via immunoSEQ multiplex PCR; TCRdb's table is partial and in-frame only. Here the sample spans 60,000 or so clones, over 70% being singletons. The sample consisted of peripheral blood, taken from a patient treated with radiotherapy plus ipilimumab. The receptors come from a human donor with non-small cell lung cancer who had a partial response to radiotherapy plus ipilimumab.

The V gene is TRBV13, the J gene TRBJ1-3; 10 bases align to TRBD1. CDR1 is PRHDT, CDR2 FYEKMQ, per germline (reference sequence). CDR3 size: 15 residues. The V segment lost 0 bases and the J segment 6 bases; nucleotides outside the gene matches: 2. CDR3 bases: TGTGCCAGCAGCTTAGGGGGGACAGGGGCAAACACCATATATTTT. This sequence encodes CASSLGGTGANTIYF.

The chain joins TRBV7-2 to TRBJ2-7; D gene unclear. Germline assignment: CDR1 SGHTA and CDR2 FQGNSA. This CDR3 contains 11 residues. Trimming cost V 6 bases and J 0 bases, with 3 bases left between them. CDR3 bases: TGTGCCAGCAGTAACTCCTACGAGCAGTACTTC. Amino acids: CASSNSYEQYF.

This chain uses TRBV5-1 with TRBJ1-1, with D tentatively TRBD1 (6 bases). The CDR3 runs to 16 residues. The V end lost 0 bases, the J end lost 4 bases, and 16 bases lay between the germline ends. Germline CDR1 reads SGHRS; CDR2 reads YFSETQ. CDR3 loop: CASSLAQGGVGTEAFF. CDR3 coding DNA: TGCGCCAGCAGCTTGGCCCAAGGGGGGGTCGGCACTGAAGCTTTCTTT.

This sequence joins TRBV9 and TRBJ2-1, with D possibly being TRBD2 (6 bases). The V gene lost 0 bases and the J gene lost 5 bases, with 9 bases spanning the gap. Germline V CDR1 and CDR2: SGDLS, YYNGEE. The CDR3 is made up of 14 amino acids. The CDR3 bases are TGTGCCAGCAGCGTAGATGGGGGGAACAATGAGCAGTTCTTC. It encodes CASSVDGGNNEQFF.

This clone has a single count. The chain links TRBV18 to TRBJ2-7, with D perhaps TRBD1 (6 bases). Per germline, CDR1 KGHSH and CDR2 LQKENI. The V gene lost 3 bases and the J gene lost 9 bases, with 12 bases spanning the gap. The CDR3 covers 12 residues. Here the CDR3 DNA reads TGTGCCAGCTCACCTACAGGGCGCGGGCAGTACTTC. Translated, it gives CASSPTGRGQYF.

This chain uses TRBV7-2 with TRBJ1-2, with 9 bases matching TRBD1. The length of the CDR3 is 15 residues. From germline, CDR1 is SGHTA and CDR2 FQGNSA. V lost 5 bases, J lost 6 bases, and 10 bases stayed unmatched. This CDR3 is CASSATGQGGNGYTF. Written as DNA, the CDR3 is TGTGCCAGCAGCGCCACGGGACAGGGTGGAAATGGCTACACCTTC.

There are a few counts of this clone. CDR3 coding DNA: TGTGCCAGCAGCCTCCGACAGCGCAGCGATAAGAATGAGCAGTTCTTC. Its protein is CASSLRQRSDKNEQFF. The rearrangement joins TRBV11-3 to TRBJ2-1; a weak D match, TRBD1 (5 bases). Trimming left V 5 bases short and J 7 bases short, with 21 bases between. The germline CDR1 and CDR2 sequences are SGHNT and YENEEA. CDR3 length: 16 amino acids.

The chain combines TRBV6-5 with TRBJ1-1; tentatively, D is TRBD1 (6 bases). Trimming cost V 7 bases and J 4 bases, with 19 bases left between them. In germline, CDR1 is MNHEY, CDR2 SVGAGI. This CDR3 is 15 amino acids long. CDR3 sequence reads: CASTPVGGAPTEAFF. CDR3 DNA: TGTGCCAGCACCCCCGTTGGGGGGGCGCCCACTGAAGCTTTCTTT.

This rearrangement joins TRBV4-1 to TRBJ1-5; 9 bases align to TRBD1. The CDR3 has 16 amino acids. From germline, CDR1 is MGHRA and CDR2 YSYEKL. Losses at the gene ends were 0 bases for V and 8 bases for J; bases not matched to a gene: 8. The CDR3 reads CASSQEGGTGLEPQHF. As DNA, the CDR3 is TGCGCCAGCAGCCAAGAAGGAGGGACAGGGCTGGAGCCCCAGCATTTT.

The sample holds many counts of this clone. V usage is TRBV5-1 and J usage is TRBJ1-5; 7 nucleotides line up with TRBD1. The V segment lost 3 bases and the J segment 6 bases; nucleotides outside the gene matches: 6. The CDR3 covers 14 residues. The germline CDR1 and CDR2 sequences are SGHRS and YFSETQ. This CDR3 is CASSWTGRTQPQHF. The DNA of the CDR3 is TGCGCCAGCAGCTGGACAGGTCGGACTCAGCCCCAGCATTTT.

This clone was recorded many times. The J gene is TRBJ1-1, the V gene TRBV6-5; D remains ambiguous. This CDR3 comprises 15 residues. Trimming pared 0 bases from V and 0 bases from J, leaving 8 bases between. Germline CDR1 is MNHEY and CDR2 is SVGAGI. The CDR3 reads CASSYSGTMNTEAFF. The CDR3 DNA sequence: TGTGCCAGCAGTTACTCGGGCACCATGAACACTGAAGCTTTCTTT.

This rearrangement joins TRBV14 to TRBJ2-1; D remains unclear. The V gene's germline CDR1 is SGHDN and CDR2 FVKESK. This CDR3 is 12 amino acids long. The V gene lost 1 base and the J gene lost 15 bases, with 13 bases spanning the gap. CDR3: CASSQATLQMFF. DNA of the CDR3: TGTGCCAGCAGCCAAGCTACGCTGCAAATGTTCTTC.

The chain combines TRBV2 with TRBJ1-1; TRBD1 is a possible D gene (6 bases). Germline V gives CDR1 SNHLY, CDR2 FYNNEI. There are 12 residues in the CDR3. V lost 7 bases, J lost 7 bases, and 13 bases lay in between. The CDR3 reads CASISQGFEAFF. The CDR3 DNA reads TGTGCCAGCATTTCACAGGGATTTGAAGCTTTCTTT. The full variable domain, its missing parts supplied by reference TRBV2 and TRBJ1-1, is EPEVTQTPSHQVTQMGQEVILRCVPISNHLYFYWYRQILGQKVEFLVSFYNNEISEKSEIFDDQFSVERPDGSNFTLKIRSTKLEDSAMYFCASISQGFEAFFGQGTRLTVV.

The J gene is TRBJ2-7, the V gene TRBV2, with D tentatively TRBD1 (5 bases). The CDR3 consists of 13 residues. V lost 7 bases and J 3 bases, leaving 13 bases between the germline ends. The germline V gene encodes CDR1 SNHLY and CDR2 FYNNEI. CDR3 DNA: TGTGCCAGCAACGACCCAGGGAACTACGAGCAGTACTTC. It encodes CASNDPGNYEQYF.

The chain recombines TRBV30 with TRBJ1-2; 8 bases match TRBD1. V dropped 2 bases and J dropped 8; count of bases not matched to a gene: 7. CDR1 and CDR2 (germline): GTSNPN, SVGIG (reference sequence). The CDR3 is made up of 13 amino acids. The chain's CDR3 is CAWSRGTGNGYTF. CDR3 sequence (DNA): TGTGCCTGGAGTCGCGGGACAGGTAACGGCTACACCTTC.

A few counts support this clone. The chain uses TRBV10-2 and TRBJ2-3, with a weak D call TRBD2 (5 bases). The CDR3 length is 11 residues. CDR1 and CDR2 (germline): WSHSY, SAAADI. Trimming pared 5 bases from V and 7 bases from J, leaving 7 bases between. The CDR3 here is CASSPGNTQYF. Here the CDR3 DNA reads TGCGCCAGCAGTCCGGGAAATACGCAGTATTTT.

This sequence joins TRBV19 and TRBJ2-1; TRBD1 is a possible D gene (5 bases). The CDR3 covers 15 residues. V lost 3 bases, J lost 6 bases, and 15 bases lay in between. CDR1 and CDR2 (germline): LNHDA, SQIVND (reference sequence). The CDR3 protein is CASSIQPRGSNEQFF. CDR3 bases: TGTGCCAGTAGTATCCAGCCTAGGGGATCCAATGAGCAGTTCTTC.

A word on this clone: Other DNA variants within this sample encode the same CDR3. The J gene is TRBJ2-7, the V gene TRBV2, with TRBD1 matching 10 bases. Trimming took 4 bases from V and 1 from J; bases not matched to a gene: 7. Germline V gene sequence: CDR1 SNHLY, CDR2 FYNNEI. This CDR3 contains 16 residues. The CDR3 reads CASSAAGTGDSYEQYF. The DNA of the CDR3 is TGTGCCAGCAGTGCGGCCGGGACAGGGGATTCCTACGAGCAGTACTTC. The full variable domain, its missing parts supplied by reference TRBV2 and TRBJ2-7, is EPEVTQTPSHQVTQMGQEVILRCVPISNHLYFYWYRQILGQKVEFLVSFYNNEISEKSEIFDDQFSVERPDGSNFTLKIRSTKLEDSAMYFCASSAAGTGDSYEQYFGPGTRLTVT.

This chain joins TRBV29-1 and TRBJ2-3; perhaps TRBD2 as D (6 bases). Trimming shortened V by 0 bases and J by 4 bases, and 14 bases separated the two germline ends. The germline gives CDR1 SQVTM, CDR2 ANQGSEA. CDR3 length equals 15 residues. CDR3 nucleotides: TGCAGCGTTGAAGACCCGGCGGGGAGCCCAGATACGCAGTATTTT. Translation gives CSVEDPAGSPDTQYF.

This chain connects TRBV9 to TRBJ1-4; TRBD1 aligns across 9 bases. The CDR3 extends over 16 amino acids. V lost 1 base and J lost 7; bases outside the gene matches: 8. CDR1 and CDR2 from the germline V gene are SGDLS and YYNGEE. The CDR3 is CASSVNSGQGIEKLFF. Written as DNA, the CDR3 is TGTGCCAGCAGCGTAAATTCAGGACAGGGGATTGAAAAACTGTTTTTT.

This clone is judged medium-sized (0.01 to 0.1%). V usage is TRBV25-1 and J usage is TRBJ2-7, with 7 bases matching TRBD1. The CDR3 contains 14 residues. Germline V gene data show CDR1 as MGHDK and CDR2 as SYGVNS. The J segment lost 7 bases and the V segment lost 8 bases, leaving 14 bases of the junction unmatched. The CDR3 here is CASERGQGNFEQYF. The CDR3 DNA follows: TGTGCCAGCGAGAGGGGGCAGGGTAATTTTGAGCAGTACTTC.

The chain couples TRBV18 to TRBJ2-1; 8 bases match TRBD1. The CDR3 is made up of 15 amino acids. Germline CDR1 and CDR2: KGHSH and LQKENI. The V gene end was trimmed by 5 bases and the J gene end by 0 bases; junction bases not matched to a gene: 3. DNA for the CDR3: TGTGCCAGCTCAACCGGGACAGGCTCCTACAATGAGCAGTTCTTC. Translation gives CASSTGTGSYNEQFF. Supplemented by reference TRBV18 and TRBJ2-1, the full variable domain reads NAGVMQNPRHLVRRRGQEARLRCSPMKGHSHVYWYRQLPEEGLKFMVYLQKENIIDESGMPKERFSAEFPKEGPSILRIQQVVRGDSAAYFCASSTGTGSYNEQFFGPGTRLTVL.

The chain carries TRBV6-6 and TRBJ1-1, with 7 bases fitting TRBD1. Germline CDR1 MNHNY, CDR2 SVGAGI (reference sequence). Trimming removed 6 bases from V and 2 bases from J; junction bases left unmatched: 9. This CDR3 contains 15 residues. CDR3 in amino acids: CASRVQTGSNTEAFF. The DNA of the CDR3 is TGTGCCAGCAGGGTCCAGACAGGGTCCAACACTGAAGCTTTCTTT.

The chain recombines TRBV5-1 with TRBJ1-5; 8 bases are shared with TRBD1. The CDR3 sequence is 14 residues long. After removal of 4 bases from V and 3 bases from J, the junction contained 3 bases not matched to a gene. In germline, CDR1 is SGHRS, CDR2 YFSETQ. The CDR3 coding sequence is TGCGCCAGCAGCCCGACAGGGGACAATCAGCCCCAGCATTTT. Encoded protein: CASSPTGDNQPQHF.

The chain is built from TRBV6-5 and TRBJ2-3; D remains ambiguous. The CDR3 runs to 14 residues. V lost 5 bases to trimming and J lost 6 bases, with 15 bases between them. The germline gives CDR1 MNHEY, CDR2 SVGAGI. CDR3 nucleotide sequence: TGTGCCAGCAGTAACTACAGAGACGGCGATACGCAGTATTTT. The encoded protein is CASSNYRDGDTQYF.

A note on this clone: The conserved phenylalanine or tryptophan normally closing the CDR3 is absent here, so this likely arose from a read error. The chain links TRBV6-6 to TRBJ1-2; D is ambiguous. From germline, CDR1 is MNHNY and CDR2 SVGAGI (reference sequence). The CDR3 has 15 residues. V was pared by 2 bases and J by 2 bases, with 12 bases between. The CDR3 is CASSYEVRRNYGYTL. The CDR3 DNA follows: TGTGCCAGCAGTTACGAGGTGAGACGGAACTATGGCTACACCCTC.

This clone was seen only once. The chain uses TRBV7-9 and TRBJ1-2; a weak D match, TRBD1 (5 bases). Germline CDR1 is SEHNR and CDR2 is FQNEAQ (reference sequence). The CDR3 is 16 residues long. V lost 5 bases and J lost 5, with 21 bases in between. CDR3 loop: CASSASNRQGLYGYTF. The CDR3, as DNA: TGTGCCAGCAGCGCCTCAAACCGGCAGGGTTTGTATGGCTACACCTTC.